The clone carrying this T cell receptor beta chain was recorded at least ten times. Antigen: not known. This sample was taken from a study of CD8 T cells in ankylosing spondylitis. Study-level results: CD8+ disease-linked clones were present at relatively low frequencies in blood. Ankylosing spondylitis blood appeared to be characterized by a TCR beta motif of several highly homologous variants.

The CDR3 loop spans 14 amino acids. J gave up 7 bases and V 4 bases, and 6 bases lay outside the gene matches. CDR1 and CDR2 from the germline V gene are SGDLS and YYNGEE. It was by quantitative 5'-RACE with molecular barcodes that TCR beta libraries were made. A single record per CDR3 protein comes from TCRdb applying MiXCR to the 5' RACE reads. The sample has approximately 260,000 distinct CDR3 sequences, around 7.8% seen once. This TCR was recovered from a male donor with ankylosing spondylitis or in good health (not recorded which). The gene calls are TRBV9 and TRBJ2-1, with 9 bases lining up with TRBD2. Sequenced input: blood, either unsorted or a sorted T cell fraction (not recorded which). DNA for the CDR3: TGTGCCAGCAGCTCTAGCGGGATATTGAATGAGCAGTTCTTC. Protein: CASSSSGILNEQFF. The full variable domain, with the rest looked up from reference TRBV9 and TRBJ2-1, is DSGVTQTPKHLITATGQRVTLRCSPRSGDLSVYWYQQSLDQGLQFLIQYYNGEERAKGNILERFSAQQFPDLHSELNLSSLELGDSALYFCASSSSGILNEQFFGPGTRLTVL.